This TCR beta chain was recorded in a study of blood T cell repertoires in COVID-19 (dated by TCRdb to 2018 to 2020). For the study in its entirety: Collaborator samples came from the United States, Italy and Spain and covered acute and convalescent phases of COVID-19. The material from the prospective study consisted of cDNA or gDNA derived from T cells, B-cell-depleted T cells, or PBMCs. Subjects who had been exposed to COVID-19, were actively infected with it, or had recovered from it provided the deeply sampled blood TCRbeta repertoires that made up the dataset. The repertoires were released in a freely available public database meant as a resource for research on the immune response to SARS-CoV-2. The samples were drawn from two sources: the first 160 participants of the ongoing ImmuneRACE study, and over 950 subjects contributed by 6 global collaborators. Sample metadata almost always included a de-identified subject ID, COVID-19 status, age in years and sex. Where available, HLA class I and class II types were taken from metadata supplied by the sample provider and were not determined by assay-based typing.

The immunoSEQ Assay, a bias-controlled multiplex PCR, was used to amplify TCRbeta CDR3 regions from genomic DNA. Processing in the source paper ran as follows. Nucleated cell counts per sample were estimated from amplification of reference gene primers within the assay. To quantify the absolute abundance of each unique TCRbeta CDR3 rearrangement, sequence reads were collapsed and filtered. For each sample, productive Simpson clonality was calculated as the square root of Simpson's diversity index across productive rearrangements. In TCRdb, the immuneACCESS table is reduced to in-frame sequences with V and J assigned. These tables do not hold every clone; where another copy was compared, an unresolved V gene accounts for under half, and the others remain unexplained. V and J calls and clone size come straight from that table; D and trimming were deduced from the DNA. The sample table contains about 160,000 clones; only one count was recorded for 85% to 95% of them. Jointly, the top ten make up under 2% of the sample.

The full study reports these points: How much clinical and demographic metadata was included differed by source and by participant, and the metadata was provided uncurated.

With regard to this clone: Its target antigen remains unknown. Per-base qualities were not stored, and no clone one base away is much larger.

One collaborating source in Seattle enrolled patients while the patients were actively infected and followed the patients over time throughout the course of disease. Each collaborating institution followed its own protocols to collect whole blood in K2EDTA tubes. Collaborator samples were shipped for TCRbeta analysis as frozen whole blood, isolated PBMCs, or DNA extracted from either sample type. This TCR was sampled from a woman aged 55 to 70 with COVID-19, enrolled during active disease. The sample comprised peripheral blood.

The DNA sequence is given as TGTGCCAGCAGCCCCGGGACAGGGGTTCCAGATACGCAGTATTTT. Its protein product is CASSPGTGVPDTQYF. This sequence uses TRBV11-3 and TRBJ2-3; 10 junctional bases match TRBD1. Here V drops 5 bases and J drops 4 bases, and the junction holds 6 bases not matched to any gene. The germline V gene yields SGHNT for CDR1 and YENEEA for CDR2. The CDR3 starts with the cysteine, ends with the phenylalanine, and has 15 residues. Kept here is only the CDR3 DNA, which spans 45 bases and is read in frame from base 1. The CDR3, completed at both ends by the reference TRBV11-3 and TRBJ2-3 genes, gives the full variable domain EAGVVQSPRYKIIEKKQPVAFWCNPISGHNTLYWYLQNLGQGPELLIRYENEEAVDDSQLPKDRFSAERLKGVDSTLKIQPAELGDSAVYLCASSPGTGVPDTQYFGPGTRLTVL.